This TCR beta chain was sequenced in a study of blood T cell repertoires in COVID-19. Repertoires were generated with immunoSEQ multiplex PCR, while TCRdb's copy carries only in-frame clones and drops some. The sample yields some 290,000 clones, more than 75% seen once. This clone occurred once. The V and J ends lost 6 bases and 5 bases respectively, with 11 bases between them. The CDR3 spans 14 residues. Germline-derived CDR1 and CDR2 are MNHEY and SVGAGI. The receptor was derived from a woman aged 35 to 49 with acute COVID-19. Sequenced material: PBMCs or T cells enriched from blood (not recorded which). V usage is TRBV6-5 and J usage is TRBJ1-6; D not resolved. CDR3 DNA: TGTGCCAGCAGGTGGTACAGTGATAATTCACCCCTCCACTTT. Encoded protein: CASRWYSDNSPLHF.